One and the same sample provided the 9 T cell receptor beta chains below, sequenced in a study of response to subunit inactivated influenza vaccine. TCRdb re-called the RT-PCR reads with MiXCR, one entry per CDR3 protein. The data contain just over 300,000 distinct CDR3 sequences, 20% to 25% of them singletons. The sequencing used PBMCs from blood, collected less than 22 months after vaccination. Receptors were obtained from a man aged 50-75 years who received an inactivated influenza vaccine.

This clonotype was found a few times. The chain is built from TRBV20-1 and TRBJ1-2; D is possibly TRBD1 (6 bases). Germline V lookup: CDR1 DFQATT, CDR2 SNEGSKA (reference sequence). Trimming left V 6 bases short and J 1 base short, with 12 bases between. There are 13 residues in the CDR3. CDR3 in amino acids: CSASGGINYGYTF. CDR3 bases: TGCAGTGCATCCGGGGGCATTAACTATGGCTACACCTTC.

The gene calls are TRBV7-9 and TRBJ1-6; D call uncertain. V lost 5 bases and J lost 0, with 8 bases in between. CDR1 SEHNR and CDR2 FQNEAQ come from the germline V gene (reference sequence). The CDR3 has 15 amino acids. CDR3: CASSKGLSYNSPLHF. The DNA for the CDR3 is TGTGCCAGCAGCAAAGGACTCTCCTATAATTCACCCCTCCACTTT. The entire variable domain, with the rest obtained from reference TRBV7-9 and TRBJ1-6, is as follows: DTGVSQNPRHKITKRGQNVTFRCDPISEHNRLYWYRQTLGQGPEFLTYFQNEAQLEKSRLLSDRFSAERPKGSFSTLEIQRTEQGDSAMYLCASSKGLSYNSPLHFGNGTRLTVT.

Many counts were recorded for this clonotype. The genes are TRBV7-6 and TRBJ1-1; tentative D call: TRBD1 (6 bases). Per germline, CDR1 SGHVS and CDR2 FNYEAQ. This CDR3 comprises 15 residues. V dropped 5 bases and J dropped 1 base, with 14 bases sitting between them. CDR3 bases: TGTGCCAGCAGCCCGGGGGGGGGCGGGAACACTGAAGCTTTCTTT. Translating gives CASSPGGGGNTEAFF.

This rearrangement joins TRBV9 to TRBJ2-1, with TRBD2 identical over 8 bases. V shed 2 bases, J shed 6 bases, and the junction held 7 bases outside the gene matches. The CDR3 runs 15 residues. CDR1 is SGDLS and CDR2 is YYNGEE in the germline V gene. CDR3 sequence reads: CASSVTSGPFNEQFF. The CDR3 nucleotides read TGTGCCAGCAGCGTTACTAGCGGACCATTCAATGAGCAGTTCTTC.

The rearrangement links TRBV27 to TRBJ2-7, with 7 bases lining up with TRBD1. CDR1 and CDR2 from the germline V gene are MNHEY and SMNVEV (reference sequence). V was clipped by 5 bases and J by 1 base; unmatched bases: 20. The length of the CDR3 is 19 residues. Here the CDR3 reads CASSPLDTGVLGTSYEQYF. Written as DNA, the CDR3 is TGTGCCAGCAGTCCCCTGGATACAGGGGTCCTAGGAACATCCTACGAGCAGTACTTC.

CDR3 DNA: TGCGCCAGCAGCCAAGGCCTCTTTGGACTCAGCTCCTACAATGAGCAGTTCTTC. The encoded protein is CASSQGLFGLSSYNEQFF. The V call is TRBV4-1, the J call TRBJ2-1; possible D gene TRBD2, 5 bases. CDR3 length: 18 amino acids. With 1 base removed from V and 0 bases from J, the gap between germline ends came to 16 bases. The germline V gene encodes CDR1 MGHRA and CDR2 YSYEKL.

This clonotype showed up just a few times. Compared with germline, one end of the junction differs, possibly owing to a read error. The V call is TRBV7-7, the J call TRBJ2-1, with D possibly being TRBD2 (5 bases). The CDR3 consists of 13 residues. Germline CDR1 SSHAT, CDR2 FNYEAQ (reference sequence). CDR3 nucleotide sequence: TGTGCTAGCAGCTTACGCCGGGGTAATGAGCAGTTCTTC. Translating gives CASSLRRGNEQFF.

The chain couples TRBV4-1 to TRBJ2-7, with D perhaps given as TRBD1 or TRBD2 (5 bases each). Germline lookup yields CDR1 MGHRA and CDR2 YSYEKL. CDR3 length equals 15 residues. V gave up 4 bases and J gave up 2 bases, with 15 bases separating them. The CDR3 sequence: CASSPTAAGTYEQYF. As DNA, the CDR3 is TGCGCCAGCAGCCCGACAGCGGCAGGAACCTACGAGCAGTACTTC.

This sequence joins TRBV4-1 and TRBJ2-1, with TRBD2 identical over 11 bases. The junction had 4 bases not matched to a gene; V was cut back by 1 base and J by 8 bases. The CDR3 extends over 15 amino acids. Germline CDR1 is MGHRA and CDR2 is YSYEKL. CDR3 amino acids: CASSQVAGGGYEQFF. The CDR3, as DNA: TGCGCCAGCAGCCAAGTAGCGGGAGGGGGGTATGAGCAGTTCTTC.